Below, one TCR beta chain is given with its context. Its cognate antigen has yet to be identified. No base-level quality is on record; no much larger clone is a single base apart. The sample belongs to a study of OX40 agonist ivuxolimab in advanced cancers. About the full investigation: Ivuxolimab was an agonistic, fully human IgG2 monoclonal antibody directed against OX40 (CD134), a costimulatory receptor. The paper describes the monotherapy dose-escalation part (N of about 52 patients) of the phase I trial of ivuxolimab. Intravenous ivuxolimab was administered to patients every 2 weeks at six dose levels: 0.01, 0.1, 0.3, 1.5, 3 and 10 mg/kg. Peripheral TCRbeta sequencing was intended to test whether TCR sequence diversity was altered and clonal T-cell expansion was caused by ivuxolimab. Prior anti-PD-1, anti-PD-L1 or anti-CTLA-4 therapy was permitted, and 30% to 45% of dose-escalation patients had received checkpoint inhibitors. Of the roughly 54 patients in dose escalation, some 19 had hepatocellular carcinoma, roughly 15 had melanoma, 9 had renal cell carcinoma and 9 had head and neck cancer. A male proportion of nearly 85% and a mean age of around 60 years, ranging from 23 to 79, were recorded for the dose-escalation cohort. Partial responses occurred in three dose-escalation patients, of whom one had hepatocellular carcinoma and two had cutaneous melanoma.

The research as a whole found: After ivuxolimab, expanded clones were on average more numerous among CD8+ T cells than among CD4+ T cells. At doses of 0.1 to 3.0 mg/kg, clonal expansion of both CD4+ and CD8+ blood T cells was observed from baseline to week 6. Antigen specificity was not determined for the clonally expanded peripheral T cells. Low levels of normalized T-cell clonal expansion were also seen in some patients who did not respond. In the 0.1-3.0 mg/kg groups, partial responders were among the patients with the lowest normalized peripheral clonal expansion, particularly in CD8+ T cells.

Patients with autoimmune disease history or receiving systemic immunosuppression were excluded from the trial. Peripheral blood for TCR sequencing was drawn from every dose cohort at baseline, at cycle 4 day 1 and at cycle 7 day 1. The samples were taken from a phase I, first-in-human, multicenter, open-label dose-escalation trial of ivuxolimab. Adults with locally advanced or metastatic head and neck squamous cell, hepatocellular, melanoma or renal cell carcinoma were enrolled in the trial. CD4+ and CD8+ T cells were sorted separately from peripheral blood before TCR sequencing. For sequencing of the TCRbeta CDR3 region, genomic DNA was extracted from the sorted cells. TCRbeta CDR3 regions were sequenced using the immunoSEQ Assay. The source is immuneACCESS, and TCRdb retained only in-frame sequences with V and J called. Part of the clones is not carried over; for the studies checked, unresolved V genes explain less than half of this, and the remainder is unexplained. This sample lists about 33,000 clones; approximately 90% were detected once. The leading ten clones occupy around 24% of the sample.

Trimming at the junction amounts to 5 bases on V and 9 bases on J, and the germline ends lie 14 bases apart. Inclusive of the bounding cysteine and phenylalanine, the CDR3 is 13 residues long. The sequence is cut down to CDR3 DNA, 39 bases in frame from base 1. Per the germline V gene (reference sequence), LNHDA is the CDR1 and SQIVND is the CDR2. The source of this sequence is an adult with an advanced solid tumor such as melanoma, head and neck, liver or kidney cancer. Here the chain combines TRBV19 and TRBJ2-1; TRBD1 is a possible D gene, resting on 5 matching bases. Material: CD4+ or CD8+ T cells sorted from blood, obtained in a trial of the OX40 agonist ivuxolimab. This receptor has the CDR3 CASSLQVYIEQFF. The nucleotides read TGTGCCAGTAGTCTACAGGTCTATATTGAGCAGTTCTTC.